This entry concerns a single T cell receptor beta chain. Its antigen is not known. The data originate from a study of shared clonotypes between healthy human individuals. Broader study findings: Among donors, sharing of clonotypes was expected to be affected by sequencing depth. A reduction in generation probabilities was seen for non-shared clonotypes relative to those shared by all four donors.

CD45RO-negative CD8 cells positively selected for CCR7 made up the naive population, which excluded terminally differentiated effector memory CD45RA+ cells. Healthy adults negative for HIV, lacking recent acute infections or vaccinations, served as donors. Clones were read by immunoSEQ multiplex PCR, and TCRdb kept only the in-frame ones, dropping some. In the table there are around 2,000,000 clones, about 95% of which are singletons. Sequencing input: naive CD8+ T cells sorted from blood. The receptor was derived from a man between 18 and 35 years old in good health.

The CDR3 sequence is CASSLGEVGGSFQETQYF. CDR3 in DNA: TGTGCCAGCAGCTTAGGAGAGGTCGGCGGGAGTTTTCAAGAGACCCAGTACTTC. The chain has TRBV7-2 and TRBJ2-5; 7 bases fit TRBD2. Germline V gene lookup returns CDR1 SGHTA and CDR2 FQGNSA. The length of the CDR3 is 18 residues. With 1 base clipped from V and 2 bases from J, the junction kept 13 bases outside the gene matches.